A selection of T cell receptor beta chains follows, all from one sample in a study of T cell responses to AZD1222 COVID-19 vaccine. Produced via immunoSEQ multiplex PCR; TCRdb's table is partial and in-frame only. The sample comprises around 78,000 clones, about 93% of which are singletons, and 4.5% rests with the top ten. The input for sequencing was peripheral blood, taken on day 0 of MenACWY control vaccination. These TCRs come from an adult in good health. The CDR3 runs from the conserved cysteine through the conserved F or W. Each record gives: V gene, J gene, clone size, D gene, CDR3 protein, CDR3 DNA. The D gene is left open where the match is weak. Size is stated for part of the rows, as once, few or many counts, or as a class when the clone is expanded.

V gene: TRBV6-5
J gene: TRBJ1-6
clone size: .
D gene: .
CDR3 protein: CASRPSGDNSPLHF
CDR3 DNA: TGTGCCAGCAGGCCTTCAGGCGATAATTCACCCCTCCACTTT

V gene: TRBV28
J gene: TRBJ2-2
clone size: .
D gene: .
CDR3 protein: CASSYRVVELFF
CDR3 DNA: TGTGCCAGCAGTTACAGGGTTGTGGAGCTGTTTTTT

V gene: TRBV28
J gene: TRBJ2-7
clone size: .
D gene: TRBD1
CDR3 protein: CAAGTGVYEQYF
CDR3 DNA: TGTGCCGCCGGGACAGGGGTGTACGAGCAGTACTTC

V gene: TRBV7-3
J gene: TRBJ2-2
clone size: .
D gene: .
CDR3 protein: CASSLGPATGELFF
CDR3 DNA: TGTGCCAGCAGCCTCGGGCCGGCGACCGGGGAGCTGTTTTTT

V gene: TRBV7-2
J gene: TRBJ2-1
clone size: .
D gene: .
CDR3 protein: CASSPSHRSNEQFF
CDR3 DNA: TGTGCCAGCAGCCCCTCGCACAGGAGCAATGAGCAGTTCTTC

V gene: TRBV30
J gene: TRBJ1-1
clone size: .
D gene: TRBD1
CDR3 protein: CACTGQLNTEAFF
CDR3 DNA: TGTGCCTGTACGGGACAGCTGAACACTGAAGCTTTCTTT

V gene: TRBV2
J gene: TRBJ1-2
clone size: .
D gene: TRBD1
CDR3 protein: CASSRQGGKGGYTF
CDR3 DNA: TGTGCCAGCAGCAGACAGGGAGGGAAGGGTGGCTACACCTTC

V gene: TRBV28
J gene: TRBJ1-4
clone size: .
D gene: .
CDR3 protein: CASSPGGRVWQLFF
CDR3 DNA: TGTGCCAGCAGCCCCGGAGGCAGGGTGTGGCAACTGTTTTTT

V gene: TRBV7-7
J gene: TRBJ2-2
clone size: .
D gene: .
CDR3 protein: CASSFAGNTGELFF
CDR3 DNA: TGTGCTAGCAGCTTTGCAGGGAACACCGGGGAGCTGTTTTTT

V gene: TRBV5-1
J gene: TRBJ1-1
clone size: .
D gene: .
CDR3 protein: CASSSGRGKTEAFF
CDR3 DNA: TGCGCCAGCAGCTCGGGCCGGGGTAAGACTGAAGCTTTCTTT

V gene: TRBV25-1
J gene: TRBJ1-1
clone size: .
D gene: TRBD1
CDR3 protein: CASSGVGRGAEAFF
CDR3 DNA: TGTGCCAGCAGTGGCGTAGGCAGGGGGGCTGAAGCTTTCTTT

V gene: TRBV19
J gene: TRBJ2-1
clone size: .
D gene: .
CDR3 protein: CASSLSRGTSYNEQFF
CDR3 DNA: TGTGCCAGTAGTCTCTCTCGGGGGACCTCCTACAATGAGCAGTTCTTC

V gene: TRBV28
J gene: TRBJ2-7
clone size: .
D gene: .
CDR3 protein: CASSSYSGGHEQYF
CDR3 DNA: TGTGCCAGCAGCAGCTATAGCGGAGGCCACGAGCAGTACTTC

V gene: TRBV2
J gene: TRBJ2-7
clone size: .
D gene: .
CDR3 protein: CASSEDYEQYF
CDR3 DNA: TGTGCCAGCAGCGAAGACTACGAGCAGTACTTC

V gene: TRBV29-1
J gene: TRBJ2-1
clone size: once
D gene: TRBD2
CDR3 protein: CSGTSGRNNEQFF
CDR3 DNA: TGCAGCGGAACTAGCGGGAGGAACAATGAGCAGTTCTTC

V gene: TRBV5-5
J gene: TRBJ2-3
clone size: .
D gene: TRBD2
CDR3 protein: CASSPNPLAGAADTQYF
CDR3 DNA: TGTGCCAGCAGTCCCAACCCACTAGCGGGAGCGGCAGATACGCAGTATTTT

V gene: TRBV27
J gene: TRBJ2-1
clone size: .
D gene: .
CDR3 protein: CASADIPLNEQFF
CDR3 DNA: TGTGCCAGCGCCGACATTCCTTTAAATGAGCAGTTCTTC

V gene: TRBV3-1/TRBV3-2
J gene: TRBJ2-1
clone size: .
D gene: .
CDR3 protein: CASSQPTGSYNEQFF
CDR3 DNA: TGTGCCAGCAGCCAACCGACAGGATCCTACAATGAGCAGTTCTTC

V gene: TRBV6-2/TRBV6-3
J gene: TRBJ1-6
clone size: .
D gene: .
CDR3 protein: CASSLPAKNSPLHF
CDR3 DNA: TGTGCCAGCAGTCTCCCAGCGAAGAATTCACCCCTCCACTTT

V gene: TRBV4-3
J gene: TRBJ2-7
clone size: .
D gene: .
CDR3 protein: CASSQEADVGTRSSYEQYF
CDR3 DNA: TGCGCCAGCAGCCAAGAGGCGGATGTCGGGACAAGGAGCTCCTACGAGCAGTACTTC

V gene: TRBV4-1
J gene: TRBJ2-7
clone size: .
D gene: TRBD1
CDR3 protein: CASSQEGDRGSEQYF
CDR3 DNA: TGCGCCAGCAGCCAAGAAGGGGACAGGGGAAGCGAGCAGTACTTC

V gene: TRBV7-2
J gene: TRBJ1-3
clone size: once
D gene: .
CDR3 protein: CASSLYGTGSGNTIYF
CDR3 DNA: TGTGCCAGCAGTCTTTACGGGACGGGCTCTGGAAACACCATATATTTT

V gene: TRBV29-1
J gene: TRBJ2-1
clone size: .
D gene: .
CDR3 protein: CSVGSSSSREQFF
CDR3 DNA: TGCAGCGTTGGATCTAGTTCTAGTCGTGAGCAGTTCTTC

V gene: TRBV28
J gene: TRBJ1-3
clone size: .
D gene: .
CDR3 protein: CASSLEGVTGNTIYF
CDR3 DNA: TGTGCCAGCAGTTTAGAGGGGGTGACAGGAAACACCATATATTTT

V gene: TRBV29-1
J gene: TRBJ1-1
clone size: .
D gene: .
CDR3 protein: CSVVAGLNTEAFF
CDR3 DNA: TGCAGCGTCGTGGCCGGGCTGAACACTGAAGCTTTCTTT

V gene: TRBV30
J gene: TRBJ1-3
clone size: .
D gene: TRBD1
CDR3 protein: CAWSAGTASGNTIYF
CDR3 DNA: TGTGCCTGGAGTGCTGGGACAGCCTCTGGAAACACCATATATTTT

V gene: TRBV15
J gene: TRBJ1-1
clone size: .
D gene: .
CDR3 protein: CATSRGGEVEAFF
CDR3 DNA: TGTGCCACCAGCAGAGGAGGGGAGGTTGAAGCTTTCTTT

V gene: TRBV3-1/TRBV3-2
J gene: TRBJ2-7
clone size: .
D gene: .
CDR3 protein: CASSVTGVSYEQYF
CDR3 DNA: TGTGCCAGCAGCGTCACGGGAGTCTCCTACGAGCAGTACTTC

V gene: TRBV6-2/TRBV6-3
J gene: TRBJ2-3
clone size: .
D gene: .
CDR3 protein: CASSPLGVAGTDTQYF
CDR3 DNA: TGTGCCAGCAGTCCGCTAGGGGTAGCCGGAACAGATACGCAGTATTTT

V gene: TRBV28
J gene: TRBJ1-5
clone size: .
D gene: TRBD1
CDR3 protein: CAIQGGNQPQHF
CDR3 DNA: TGTGCCATCCAGGGGGGCAATCAGCCCCAGCATTTT

V gene: TRBV6-2/TRBV6-3
J gene: TRBJ2-1
clone size: .
D gene: TRBD1
CDR3 protein: CASSYFGTGSHEQFF
CDR3 DNA: TGTGCCAGCAGTTACTTTGGGACAGGTTCCCATGAGCAGTTCTTC

V gene: TRBV27
J gene: TRBJ2-7
clone size: .
D gene: TRBD2
CDR3 protein: CASSLIGRASGYEQYF
CDR3 DNA: TGTGCCAGCAGTTTAATAGGTAGGGCTAGCGGTTACGAGCAGTACTTC